This T cell receptor (beta chain) came from a study of blood T cell repertoires in COVID-19. Participant age was about 18 to 89 years, and participants resided in roughly 25 US areas. Participants had their cohort set by participant-reported clinical history. Source study methods: The assay estimated nucleated cells by amplifying reference gene primers. Profiled with immunoSEQ multiplex PCR; TCRdb holds only in-frame clones, not every one. V, J and clone size reflect that table, while D and trimming were determined from the DNA. The sample includes approximately 260,000 clones, roughly 81% of them seen just once. The length of the CDR3 is 14 residues. CDR1 SGHRS and CDR2 YFSETQ come from the germline V gene. V lost 2 bases and J lost 1, with 6 bases in between.

V usage is TRBV5-1 and J usage is TRBJ2-2; unclear D gene. The sequence came from a woman aged 45-65 years who had been exposed to COVID-19. The sample was PBMCs or T cells enriched from blood (not recorded which). The chain's CDR3 is CASSFRENTGELFF. In DNA, the CDR3 is TGCGCCAGCAGCTTTCGAGAGAACACCGGGGAGCTGTTTTTT.